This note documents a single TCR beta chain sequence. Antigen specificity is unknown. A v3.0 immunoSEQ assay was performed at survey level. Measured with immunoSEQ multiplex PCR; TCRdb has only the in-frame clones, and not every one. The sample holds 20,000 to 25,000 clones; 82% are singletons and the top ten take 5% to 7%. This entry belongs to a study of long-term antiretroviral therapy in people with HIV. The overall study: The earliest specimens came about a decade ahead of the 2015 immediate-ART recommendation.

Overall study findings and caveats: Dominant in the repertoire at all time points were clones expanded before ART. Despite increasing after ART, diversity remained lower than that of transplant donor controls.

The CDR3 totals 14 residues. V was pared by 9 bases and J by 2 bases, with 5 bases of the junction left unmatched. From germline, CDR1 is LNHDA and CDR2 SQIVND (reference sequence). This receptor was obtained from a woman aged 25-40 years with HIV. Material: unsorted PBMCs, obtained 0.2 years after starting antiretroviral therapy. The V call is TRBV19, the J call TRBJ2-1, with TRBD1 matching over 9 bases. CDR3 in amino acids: CASRGTGPYNEQFF. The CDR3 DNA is TGTGCCAGCCGGGGGACAGGGCCCTACAATGAGCAGTTCTTC.